The TCR beta chain described here comes from a study of cytomegalovirus exposure and HLA in healthy donors. Regarding the study as a whole: Later analysis identified several of the most significant clusters that appeared linked to common viral pathogens. A reported reduction in N-insertions relative to the approximately 640-donor mean was seen in an Asian-associated ancestry cluster in a later analysis.

Each donor was healthy, and each was a bone marrow donor. The PCR used 60 Vbeta and 13 Jbeta primers. TCRdb keeps only in-frame clones here, not all; method: immunoSEQ multiplex PCR. The profile shows some 110,000 clones, 9.5% of them singletons. This clone occurred a few times. Its specificity is unknown. The CDR3 is 18 amino acids. With 6 bases clipped from V and 2 bases from J, the junction kept 13 bases outside the gene matches. Germline V gene data show CDR1 as MRHNA and CDR2 as SNTAGT. Sequenced: PBMCs. The chain recombines TRBV6-4 with TRBJ1-2; 12 bases align to TRBD1. This receptor was identified in a man aged 25-40 years in good health and CMV-seronegative. CDR3 coding DNA: TGTGCCAGCAGCGACCGGGACAGGGGGCGCAGGTTAAACTATGGCTACACCTTC. This encodes CASSDRDRGRRLNYGYTF.